One and the same sample provided the 9 T cell receptor beta chains below, sequenced in a study of blood T cell repertoires in COVID-19 (dated by TCRdb to 2018 to 2021). The library was produced with the immunoSEQ multiplex PCR assay. TCRdb holds this immuneACCESS table with in-frame rearrangements only. Some clones are missing; in checked studies, unresolved V genes explain under half, and the rest has no known cause. Present in this sample are 100,000 or so clones, roughly 80% of which were seen just once. The ten largest account for 4.5% of the sample. The sequencing input was peripheral blood. These receptors came from a human donor in a cohort sampled during active COVID-19.

J is TRBJ2-4 and V is TRBV25-1, with 7 positions matching TRBD2. Trimming cost V 4 bases and J 6 bases; bases outside gene matches: 3. CDR3 length: 13 amino acids. Germline V gene sequence: CDR1 MGHDK, CDR2 SYGVNS. The CDR3 loop reads CASSGSGGNIQYF. The DNA for the CDR3 is TGTGCCAGCAGTGGGTCGGGGGGAAACATTCAGTACTTC.

The V call is TRBV30, the J call TRBJ2-1; 8 nucleotides agree with TRBD2. The CDR3 is 14 amino acids. Per germline, CDR1 GTSNPN and CDR2 SVGIG (reference sequence). V lost 1 base, J lost 5 bases, and 4 bases stayed unmatched. Here the CDR3 DNA reads TGTGCCTGGAGTGGCGGGGGGCTAAACAATGAGCAGTTCTTC. Its translation is CAWSGGGLNNEQFF.

This chain joins TRBV5-1 and TRBJ2-7; possibly TRBD1 for D (7 bases). V gave up 2 bases and J gave up 1 base, with 19 bases separating them. This CDR3 region has 17 residues. CDR1 is SGHRS and CDR2 is YFSETQ in the germline V gene. Written as DNA, the CDR3 is TGCGCCAGCAGCTTAGGCCAGGAGGGGGCGCGTTCCTACGAGCAGTACTTC. Its translation: CASSLGQEGARSYEQYF.

The CDR3 sequence is CASSLGSGGETQYF. The CDR3 bases are TGTGCCAGCAGCTTAGGTAGTGGCGGGGAGACCCAGTACTTC. The genes are TRBV11-3 and TRBJ2-5, with D perhaps TRBD2 (5 bases). The CDR3 loop spans 14 amino acids. The V end lost 1 base, the J end lost 5 bases, and 11 bases lay between the germline ends. CDR1 is SGHNT, CDR2 YENEEA, per germline.

Worth noting for this clone: Germline and junction disagree at one end, which may indicate a read error. CDR3 bases: TGTGCCAGCAGCCTCCCAGCCCCAAGACGGGTTCTAGCGGGGAACTCGATCTTC. Translating it yields CASSLPAPRRVLAGNSIF. The chain carries TRBV3-1 (or the pseudogene TRBV3-2) and TRBJ2-1; 9 bases fit TRBD2. Per germline, CDR1 LGHDT and CDR2 YNNKEL (reference sequence). This CDR3 is 18 amino acids long.

The CDR3 nucleotides are TGTGCCAGCAGTTACCAAGGGACAGGGACCTACAATGAGCAGTTCTTC. This sequence encodes CASSYQGTGTYNEQFF. V and J are TRBV6-5 and TRBJ2-1; 9 positions match TRBD1. The germline V gene encodes CDR1 MNHEY and CDR2 SVGAGI. With 2 bases clipped from V and 2 bases from J, the junction kept 4 bases outside the gene matches. This CDR3 has 16 residues.

This chain links TRBV6-6 with TRBJ1-2, with 7 nucleotides matching TRBD1. CDR3 length: 14 residues. J gave up 5 bases and V 7 bases, and 10 bases lay outside the gene matches. The germline CDR1 and CDR2 sequences are MNHNY and SVGAGI (reference sequence). The CDR3 bases are TGTGCCAGCAAGCTTGGGACAGCCGATTATGGCTACACCTTC. Translating gives CASKLGTADYGYTF.

The chain recombines TRBV7-9 with TRBJ2-5; D ambiguous. CDR1 SEHNR and CDR2 FQNEAQ come from the germline V gene (reference sequence). The CDR3 extends over 12 amino acids. V lost 5 bases and J lost 7, with 11 bases in between. The CDR3 here is CASSPLPGTQYF. CDR3 nucleotides: TGTGCCAGCAGCCCCCTGCCGGGGACCCAGTACTTC.

The rearrangement links TRBV7-2 to TRBJ2-1; TRBD2 aligns across 7 bases. This CDR3 is 14 amino acids long. V shed 5 bases, J shed 8 bases, and the junction held 9 bases outside the gene matches. The germline V gene has CDR1 SGHTA and CDR2 FQGNSA. CDR3 sequence (DNA): TGTGCCAGCAGCGCCCGGACTAGACTCTATGAGCAGTTCTTC. It encodes CASSARTRLYEQFF. Based on the CDR3 plus reference TRBV7-2 and TRBJ2-1, the full variable domain is GAGVSQSPSNKVTEKGKDVELRCDPISGHTALYWYRQSLGQGLEFLIYFQGNSAPDKSGLPSDRFSAERTGGSVSTLTIQRTQQEDSAVYLCASSARTRLYEQFFGPGTRLTVL.